This TCR beta chain was obtained from a study of T cell repertoires in cytomegalovirus infection. In TCRdb, the reads were re-called with MiXCR into one record per CDR3 protein. This table has about 740,000 distinct CDR3 sequences, 35% to 45% appearing once. Between the trimmed V and J ends, which lost 6 bases and 5 bases, there was a span of 11 bases. The germline V gene encodes CDR1 MDHEN and CDR2 SYDVKM. There are 13 residues in the CDR3. This clonotype was counted between two and nine times. Its antigen is still unknown. Study-wide findings and caveats: There were HLA-C-restricted CMV-specific TCR beta clonotypes dominating the ex vivo response.

V usage is TRBV28 and J usage is TRBJ2-1; D is unclear. The source material was PBMCs. The TCR originated in a human donor in good health (CMV status not recorded). Some clones in this sample may be carry-over from other donors' samples. CDR3 nucleotides: TGTGCCAGCAGCCTCCGAGCGAACAATGAGCAGTTCTTC. The encoded protein is CASSLRANNEQFF.